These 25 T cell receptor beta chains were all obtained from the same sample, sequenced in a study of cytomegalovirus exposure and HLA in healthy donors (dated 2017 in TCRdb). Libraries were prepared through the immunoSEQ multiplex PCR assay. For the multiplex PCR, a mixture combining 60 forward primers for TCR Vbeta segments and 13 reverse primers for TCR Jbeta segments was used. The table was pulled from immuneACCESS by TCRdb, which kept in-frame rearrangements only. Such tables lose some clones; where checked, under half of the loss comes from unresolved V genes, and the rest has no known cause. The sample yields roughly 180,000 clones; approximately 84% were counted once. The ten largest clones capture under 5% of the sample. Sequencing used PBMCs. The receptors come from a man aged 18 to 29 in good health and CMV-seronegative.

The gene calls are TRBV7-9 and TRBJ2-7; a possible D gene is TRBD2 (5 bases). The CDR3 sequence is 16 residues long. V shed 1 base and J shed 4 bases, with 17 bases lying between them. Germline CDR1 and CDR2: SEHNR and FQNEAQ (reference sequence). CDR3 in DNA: TGTGCCAGCAGCTTAGAGAGGGCCCGCCGAAAATACGAGCAGTACTTC. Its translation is CASSLERARRKYEQYF.

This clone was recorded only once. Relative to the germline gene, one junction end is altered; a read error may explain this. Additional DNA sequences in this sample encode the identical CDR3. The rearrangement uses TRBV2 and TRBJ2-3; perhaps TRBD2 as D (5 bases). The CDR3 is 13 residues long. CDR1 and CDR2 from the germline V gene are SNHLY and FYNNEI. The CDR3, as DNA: TGTGCCAGTAGTGATGGGAGTTCGGATACGCAGTATTTT. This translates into CASSDGSSDTQYF.

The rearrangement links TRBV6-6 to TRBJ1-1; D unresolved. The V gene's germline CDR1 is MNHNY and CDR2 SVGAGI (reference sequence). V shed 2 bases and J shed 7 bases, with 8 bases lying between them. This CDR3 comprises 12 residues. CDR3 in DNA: TGTGCCAGCAGTTACACATATAATGAAGCTTTCTTT. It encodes CASSYTYNEAFF.

As DNA, the CDR3 is TGTGCCAGCAGCCCCCACAGGCATTTT. Amino acid sequence: CASSPHRHF. The genes are TRBV3-1 (or the pseudogene TRBV3-2) and TRBJ1-5; D not resolved. This CDR3 comprises 9 residues. The germline V gene encodes CDR1 LGHDT and CDR2 YNNKEL (reference sequence). V was cut by 4 bases and J by 15 bases, with 7 bases left in between.

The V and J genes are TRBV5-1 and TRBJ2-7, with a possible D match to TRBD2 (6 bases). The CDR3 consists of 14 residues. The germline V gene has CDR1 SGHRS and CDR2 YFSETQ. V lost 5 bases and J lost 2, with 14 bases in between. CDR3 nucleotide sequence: TGCGCCAGCAGTCTGGGACTGGGGACCTACGAGCAGTACTTC. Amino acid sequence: CASSLGLGTYEQYF.

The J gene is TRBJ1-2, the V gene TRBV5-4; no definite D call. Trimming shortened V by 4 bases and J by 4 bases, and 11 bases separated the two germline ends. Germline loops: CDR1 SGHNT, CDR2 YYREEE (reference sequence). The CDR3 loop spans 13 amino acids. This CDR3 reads CASSDRWSYGYTF. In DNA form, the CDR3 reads TGTGCCAGCAGCGATCGGTGGAGCTATGGCTACACCTTC.

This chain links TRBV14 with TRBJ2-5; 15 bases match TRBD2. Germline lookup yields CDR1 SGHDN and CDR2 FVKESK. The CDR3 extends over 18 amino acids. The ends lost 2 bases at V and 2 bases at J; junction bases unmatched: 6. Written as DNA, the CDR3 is TGTGCCAGCAGCCAAAGGGGACTAGCGGGAGGCCGTCAAGAGACCCAGTACTTC. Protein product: CASSQRGLAGGRQETQYF. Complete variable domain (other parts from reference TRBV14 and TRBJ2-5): EAGVTQFPSHSVIEKGQTVTLRCDPISGHDNLYWYRRVMGKEIKFLLHFVKESKQDESGMPNNRFLAERTGGTYSTLKVQPAELEDSGVYFCASSQRGLAGGRQETQYFGPGTRLLVL.

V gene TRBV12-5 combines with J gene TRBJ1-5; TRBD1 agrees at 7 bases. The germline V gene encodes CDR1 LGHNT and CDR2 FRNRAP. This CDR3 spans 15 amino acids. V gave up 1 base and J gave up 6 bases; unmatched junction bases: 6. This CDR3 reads CASGLDTGVAQPQHF. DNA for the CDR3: TGTGCTAGTGGTTTGGATACAGGGGTCGCTCAGCCCCAGCATTTT.

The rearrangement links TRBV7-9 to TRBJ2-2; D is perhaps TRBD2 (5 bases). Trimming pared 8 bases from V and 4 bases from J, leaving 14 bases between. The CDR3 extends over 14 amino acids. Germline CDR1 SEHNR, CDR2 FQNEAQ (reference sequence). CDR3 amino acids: CASAEGGPTGELFF. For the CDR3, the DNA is TGTGCCAGCGCCGAGGGCGGACCCACCGGGGAGCTGTTTTTT.

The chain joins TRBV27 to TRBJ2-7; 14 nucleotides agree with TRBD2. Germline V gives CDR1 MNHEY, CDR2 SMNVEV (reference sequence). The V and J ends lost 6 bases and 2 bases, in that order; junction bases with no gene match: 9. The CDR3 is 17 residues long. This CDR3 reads CASSPPGLAGVTYEQYF. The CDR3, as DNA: TGTGCCAGCAGCCCCCCGGGACTAGCGGGAGTTACCTACGAGCAGTACTTC.

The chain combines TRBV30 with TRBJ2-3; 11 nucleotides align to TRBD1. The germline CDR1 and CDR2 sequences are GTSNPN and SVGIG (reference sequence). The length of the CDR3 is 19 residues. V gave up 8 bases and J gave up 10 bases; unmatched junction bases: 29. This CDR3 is CAGPPGQGATRHTDIPQYF. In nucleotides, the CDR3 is TGTGCCGGTCCCCCCGGACAGGGGGCAACCCGGCACACAGATATTCCGCAGTATTTT.

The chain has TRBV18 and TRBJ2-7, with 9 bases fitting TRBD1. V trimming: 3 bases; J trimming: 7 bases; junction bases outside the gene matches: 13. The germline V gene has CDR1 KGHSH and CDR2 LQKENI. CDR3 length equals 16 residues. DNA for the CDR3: TGTGCCAGCTCACCCGTCGCCGGGACAGGGATGGAAGAGCAGTACTTC. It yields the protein CASSPVAGTGMEEQYF.

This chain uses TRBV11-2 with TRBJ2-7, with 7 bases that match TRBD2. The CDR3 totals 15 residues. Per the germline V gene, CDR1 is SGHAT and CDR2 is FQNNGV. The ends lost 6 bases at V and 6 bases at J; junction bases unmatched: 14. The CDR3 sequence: CASSGRAVILREQYF. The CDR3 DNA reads TGTGCCAGCAGTGGGAGGGCAGTGATTCTCCGCGAGCAGTACTTC.

The CDR3 DNA sequence: TGTGCCAGCAGTGAAGGGGACAGCACCTATGGCTACACCTTC. This encodes CASSEGDSTYGYTF. The chain is built from TRBV6-1 and TRBJ1-2; 7 bases line up with TRBD1. The CDR3 runs to 14 residues. CDR1 and CDR2 from the germline V gene are MNHNS and SASEGT. Germline trimming cut 1 base from V and 4 bases from J; bases unmatched to any gene: 3.

Here the CDR3 DNA reads TGTGCTAGTGGAAGACAGGACTACGAGCAGTACTTC. As protein: CASGRQDYEQYF. This sequence joins TRBV12-5 and TRBJ2-7; a possible D gene is TRBD1 (6 bases). Looked up from germline, CDR1 is LGHNT and CDR2 is FRNRAP. The CDR3 runs 12 residues. V lost 6 bases and J lost 3, with 9 bases in between.

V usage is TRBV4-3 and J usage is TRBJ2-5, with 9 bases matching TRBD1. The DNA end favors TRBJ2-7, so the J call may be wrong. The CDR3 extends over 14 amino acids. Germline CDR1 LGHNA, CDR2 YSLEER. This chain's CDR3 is CASSQGTGAHEQYF. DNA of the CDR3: TGCGCCAGCAGCCAAGGGACAGGGGCCCACGAGCAGTACTTC.

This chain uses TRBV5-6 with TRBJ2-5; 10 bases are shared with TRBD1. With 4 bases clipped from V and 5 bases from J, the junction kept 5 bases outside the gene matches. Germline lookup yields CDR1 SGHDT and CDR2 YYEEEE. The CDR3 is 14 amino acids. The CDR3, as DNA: TGTGCCAGCAGCGGGACAGGGGCGTCGGAGACCCAGTACTTC. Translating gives CASSGTGASETQYF.

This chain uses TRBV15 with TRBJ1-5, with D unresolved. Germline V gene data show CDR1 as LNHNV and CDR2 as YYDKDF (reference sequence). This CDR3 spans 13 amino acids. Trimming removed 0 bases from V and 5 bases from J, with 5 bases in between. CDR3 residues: CATSRESDQPQHF. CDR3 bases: TGTGCCACCAGCAGAGAGTCGGATCAGCCCCAGCATTTT.

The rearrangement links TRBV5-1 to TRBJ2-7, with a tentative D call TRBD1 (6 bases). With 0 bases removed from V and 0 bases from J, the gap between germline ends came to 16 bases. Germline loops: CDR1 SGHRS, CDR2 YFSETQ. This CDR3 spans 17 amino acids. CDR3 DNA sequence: TGCGCCAGCAGCTTGGGAGCTTGGGACATTTTCTCCTACGAGCAGTACTTC. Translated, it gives CASSLGAWDIFSYEQYF.

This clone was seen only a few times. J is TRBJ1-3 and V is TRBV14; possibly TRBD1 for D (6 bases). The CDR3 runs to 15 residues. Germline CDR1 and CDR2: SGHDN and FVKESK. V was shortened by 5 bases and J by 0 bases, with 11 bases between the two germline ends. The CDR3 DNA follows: TGTGCCAGCAGCTCCACAGGGTTCTCTGGAAACACCATATATTTT. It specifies CASSSTGFSGNTIYF.

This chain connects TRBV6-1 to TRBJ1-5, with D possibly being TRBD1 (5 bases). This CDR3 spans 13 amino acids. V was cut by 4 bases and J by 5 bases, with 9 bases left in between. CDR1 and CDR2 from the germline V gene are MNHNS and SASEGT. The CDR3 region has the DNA TGTGCCAGCAGTGGTCAGGGTTATCAGCCCCAGCATTTT. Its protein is CASSGQGYQPQHF.

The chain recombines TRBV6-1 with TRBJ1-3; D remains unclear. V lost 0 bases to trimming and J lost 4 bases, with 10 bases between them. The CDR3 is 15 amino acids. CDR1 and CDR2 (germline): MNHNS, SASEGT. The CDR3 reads CASSEAPGKGNTIYF. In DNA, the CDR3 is TGTGCCAGCAGTGAAGCGCCGGGGAAAGGAAACACCATATATTTT.

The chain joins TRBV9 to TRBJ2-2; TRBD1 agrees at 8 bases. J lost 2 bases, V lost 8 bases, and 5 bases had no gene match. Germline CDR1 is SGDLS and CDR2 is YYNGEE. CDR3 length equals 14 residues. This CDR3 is CASRGQGNTGELFF. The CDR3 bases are TGTGCCAGTCGAGGACAGGGTAACACCGGGGAGCTGTTTTTT.

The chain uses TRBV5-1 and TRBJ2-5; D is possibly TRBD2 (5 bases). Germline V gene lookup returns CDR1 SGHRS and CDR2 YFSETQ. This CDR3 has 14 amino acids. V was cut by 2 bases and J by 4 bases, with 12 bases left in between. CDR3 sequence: CASSFRTPRETQYF. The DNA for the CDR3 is TGCGCCAGCAGCTTCCGGACTCCACGAGAGACCCAGTACTTC.

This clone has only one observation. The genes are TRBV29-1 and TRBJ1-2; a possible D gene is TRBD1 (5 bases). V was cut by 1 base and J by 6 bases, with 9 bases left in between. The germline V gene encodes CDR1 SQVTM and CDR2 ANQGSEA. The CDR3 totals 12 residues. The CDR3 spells CSVEVPGDGYTF. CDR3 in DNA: TGCAGCGTTGAAGTCCCGGGGGATGGCTACACCTTC.